This T cell receptor beta chain is drawn from a study of neurological immune-mediated disorders (dated by TCRdb to 2018 to 2020). Background for the entire study: The study compared peripheral blood TCR-beta repertoires of HTLV-I-associated myelopathy (HAM/TSP) patients, multiple sclerosis patients and healthy controls using UMI-based sequencing. The approximately 100 TCR-beta libraries included longitudinal samples, technical triplicates and paired sorted CD4+ and CD8+ T-cell subsets alongside PBMC samples. Of the approximately 70 subjects in the cohort, about 14 were HAM/TSP patients, around 35 were multiple sclerosis patients, and approximately 20 were healthy controls. Overall study results and their limits: Expanded clones from different subjects shared no identical CDR3 amino acid sequences, which suggests that TCR-beta repertoires were private in all groups. TCR clonal expansion was highest in HAM/TSP patients and lowest in MS patients, with MS patients falling below even healthy controls.

cDNA was synthesized by template-switch 5'RACE using a primer with a 10-nucleotide random unique molecular identifier that tagged each TCR transcript. Over 170 million TCR-beta sequences, covering 15-18 subjects, were produced in each sequencing run. The RNeasy kit was used to extract total RNA. TCR-beta VDJ regions were amplified with primers for the TCR constant region and the 5'RACE anchor, using the KAPA Real-time Library Amplification kit. Sample indexes and Illumina adaptors were added in a first PCR, after which library yield was increased in a second PCR. The roughly 650 bp TCR product was size-selected on a 2% E-gel SizeSelection system after Ampure bead purification. Before pooling, libraries had their quality checked on a Bioanalyzer, their concentration measured with Qubit, and their quantity determined with the Kapa Library Quantification kit. An Illumina HiSeq 2500 was used to sequence the libraries paired-end at 2 x 150 bp. To increase sequence diversity, roughly 24-32% phiX was spiked into each library pool. Under the source paper's analysis protocol: The UMI-based MiGEC pipeline processed quality-filtered reads and removed over 75% of raw TCR sequences during error correction. IMGT germline references were used for aligning VDJ genes, and each clonotype was defined as a unique CDR3 amino acid sequence together with its V-J genes. VDJtools evaluated clonal expansion, Shannon diversity and CDR3 relatedness (CalcPairwiseDistances, ClusterSamples); CLCbio workbench built phylogenetic trees. Using coefficient-of-variation modelling across technical triplicates, the study counted a clone as expanded if it had at least 8 unique UMIs. TCRdb applied fastp at Q25 and MiXCR to the public reads, then kept only in-frame beta chains. Rows matching on CDR3 protein sequence are summarized as one entry with the most common DNA and genes. TCRdb, not the original authors, processed these V and J calls. The sample contains 60,000 or so distinct CDR3 sequences, about an eighth of them found a single time. 1.5% to 2% of the sample is taken by the ten largest.

The healthy controls were volunteers from blood banks in Maryland, USA. Libraries from unsorted PBMCs were made from 2 million PBMCs kept in RNAlater at -80 degrees C until RNA extraction. Peripheral blood was subjected to Ficoll-Hypaque density gradient centrifugation to isolate PBMCs, which were then cryopreserved in liquid nitrogen. The junction carries 17 bases between V and J, which are trimmed by 0 bases and 12 bases respectively. From its cysteine to its phenylalanine, the CDR3 spans 14 amino acids. Here the CDR3 DNA is all that survives: 42 bases in frame from base 1. This clonotype was detected many times. Its cognate antigen has yet to be identified. With a much larger clone just one base away, this may be a read error.

This TCR derives from a man between 60 and 75 years old in good health. Recombination connected TRBV12-3 or TRBV12-4 to TRBJ1-2, with no reliable assignment of the D segment. Sample: PBMCs. The DNA sequence follows: TGTGCCAGCAGTTTAGCGCGACAAGGGAGCGGCGACACCTTC. Translation gives CASSLARQGSGDTF.